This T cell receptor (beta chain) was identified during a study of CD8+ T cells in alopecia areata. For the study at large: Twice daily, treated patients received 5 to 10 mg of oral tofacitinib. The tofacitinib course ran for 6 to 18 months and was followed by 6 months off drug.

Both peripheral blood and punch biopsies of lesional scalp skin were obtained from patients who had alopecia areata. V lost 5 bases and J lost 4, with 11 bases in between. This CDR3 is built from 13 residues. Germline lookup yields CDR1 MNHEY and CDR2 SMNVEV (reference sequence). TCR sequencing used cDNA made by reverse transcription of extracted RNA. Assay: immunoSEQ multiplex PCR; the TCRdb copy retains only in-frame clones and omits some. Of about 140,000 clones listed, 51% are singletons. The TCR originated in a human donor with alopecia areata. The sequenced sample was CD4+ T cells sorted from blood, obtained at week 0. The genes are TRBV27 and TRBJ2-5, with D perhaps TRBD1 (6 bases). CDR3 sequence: CASSQGHRETQYF. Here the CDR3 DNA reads TGTGCCAGCAGTCAGGGACACAGAGAGACCCAGTACTTC.